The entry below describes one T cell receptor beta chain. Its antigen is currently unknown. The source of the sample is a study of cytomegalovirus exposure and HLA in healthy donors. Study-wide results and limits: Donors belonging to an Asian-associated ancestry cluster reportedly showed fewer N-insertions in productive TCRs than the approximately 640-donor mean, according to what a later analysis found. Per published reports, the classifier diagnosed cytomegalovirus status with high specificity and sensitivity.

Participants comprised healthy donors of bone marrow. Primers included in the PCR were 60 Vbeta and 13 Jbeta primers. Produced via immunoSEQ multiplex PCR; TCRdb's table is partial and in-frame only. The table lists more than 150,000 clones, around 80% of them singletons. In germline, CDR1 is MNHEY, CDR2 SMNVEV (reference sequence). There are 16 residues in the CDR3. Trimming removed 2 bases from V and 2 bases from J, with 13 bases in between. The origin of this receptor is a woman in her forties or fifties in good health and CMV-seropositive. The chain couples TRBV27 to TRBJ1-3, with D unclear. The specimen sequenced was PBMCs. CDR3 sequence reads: CASSLGSPGAGNTIYF. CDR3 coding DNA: TGTGCCAGCAGTTTAGGGTCGCCGGGTGCTGGAAACACCATATATTTT.